The clone carrying this T cell receptor (beta chain) has a count of ten or more. Its specificity is not known. The observed sequence ends 3 residues before the CDR3 terminus, with the missing tail filled in from the germline J gene. The data stem from a study of T cell clonality in common variable immunodeficiency. Study results and caveats: T cell subpopulation sequencing would be needed to explain CVID clonality. In common variable immunodeficiency, TCR beta chains reportedly carried fewer deletions and N-nucleotide insertions.

This CDR3 contains 14 residues. Trimming at V came to 4 bases and at J to 4 bases, leaving 2 bases not matched to a gene. Germline CDR1 SGHRS, CDR2 YFSETQ. Equal genomic DNA amounts from CVID and control samples were sequenced. TCRdb's copy holds only in-frame clones and misses some; the assay was immunoSEQ multiplex PCR. There are some 9,700 clones in the sample, none observed a single time. CVID subjects had received replacement immunoglobulin for at least one year. The TCR comes from a human donor with common variable immunodeficiency. Sequenced input: peripheral blood mononuclear cells. The J gene is TRBJ2-1, the V gene TRBV5-1; 10 positions agree with TRBD1. The covered CDR3 bases are TGCGCCAGCAGCCGGGACAGGGGTTACAATGAG. Translating it yields CASSRDRGYNE. The whole CDR3 sequence is CASSRDRGYNEQFF.